These T cell receptor beta chains were read from a single sample in a study of siplizumab effects on memory and regulatory T cells. Profiled with immunoSEQ multiplex PCR; TCRdb holds only in-frame clones, not every one. Here the sample spans tens of thousands of clones, 95% to 97% being singletons. The sample comprised naive CD4+ T cells sorted from blood. Source of these receptors: a human donor in good health. Both conserved end residues are part of each CDR3. A D gene is named only where the DNA matches it firmly. For some rows the clone size is stated as once, few or many, or as a class when expanded; others skip it.

V gene,J gene,clone size,D gene,CDR3 DNA,CDR3 protein
TRBV5-8,TRBJ2-1,NA,NA,TGTGCCAGCAGACAGGGTCCATCCTACAATGAGCAGTTCTTC,CASRQGPSYNEQFF
TRBV29-1,TRBJ2-3,NA,TRBD2,TGCAGCGTTCGGACTAGCGGGGCTGCAGATACGCAGTATTTT,CSVRTSGAADTQYF
TRBV15,TRBJ1-6,NA,TRBD1,TGTGCCACCAGCGGGGGACAGGGGGGTTCACCCCTCCACTTT,CATSGGQGGSPLHF
TRBV19,TRBJ1-2,NA,NA,TGTGCCAGTAGTATACAGGTCGGCGGCTACACCTTC,CASSIQVGGYTF
TRBV7-2,TRBJ1-1,NA,NA,TGTGCCAGCAGCTTAGTCGGGGAGATGAACACTGAAGCTTTCTTT,CASSLVGEMNTEAFF
TRBV2,TRBJ2-7,NA,NA,TGTGCCAGCAGTGAGGTAACGAGAAGCTCCTACGAGCAGTACTTC,CASSEVTRSSYEQYF
TRBV4-3,TRBJ2-1,NA,NA,TGCGCCAGCAGCCACCCCCGGCCAAAGAACAATGAGCAGTTCTTC,CASSHPRPKNNEQFF
TRBV4-2,TRBJ2-4,NA,TRBD2,TGTGCCAGCAGCCAAGATCCGCTCCGGACTAGCGGGGTAATAGCCAAAAACATTCAGTACTTC,CASSQDPLRTSGVIAKNIQYF
TRBV28,TRBJ1-1,NA,NA,TGTGCCAGCTGGGGGCAGGTGAACACTGAAGCTTTCTTT,CASWGQVNTEAFF
TRBV5-8,TRBJ2-5,NA,TRBD1,TGTGCCAGCAGCTTGGACGGGACAGGGGGCGCGGAGACCCAGTACTTC,CASSLDGTGGAETQYF
TRBV5-4,TRBJ1-2,NA,TRBD1,TGTGCCAGCAGCTTGGACAGGGGATCGTATGGCTACACCTTC,CASSLDRGSYGYTF
TRBV6-5,TRBJ2-2,NA,NA,TGTGCCAGCAGACTCGGACGGTCCACACCGGGGGAGCTGTTTTTT,CASRLGRSTPGELFF
TRBV4-2,TRBJ1-2,NA,NA,TGTGCCAGCAGCCAAGAATCGGGGGCCTATGGCTACACCTTC,CASSQESGAYGYTF
TRBV5-4,TRBJ2-3,NA,NA,TGTGCCAGCAGCCAGGACACTAGCACAGATACGCAGTATTTT,CASSQDTSTDTQYF
TRBV6-5,TRBJ1-3,NA,NA,TGTGCCAGCAGTCTTCAGGGTCCCTCTGGAAACACCATATATTTT,CASSLQGPSGNTIYF
TRBV6-1,TRBJ1-2,few,TRBD1,TGTGCCAGCAGTGAATACGGGGGGACAGGGGGAGGCTACACCTTC,CASSEYGGTGGGYTF
TRBV4-2,TRBJ2-3,NA,NA,TGTGCCAGCAGCCTCGGGAGTCTGGGAGATACGCAGTATTTT,CASSLGSLGDTQYF
TRBV29-1,TRBJ1-2,once,NA,TGCAGCGTTAACCCCGGACAGAACTATGGCTACACCTTC,CSVNPGQNYGYTF
TRBV5-1,TRBJ2-7,NA,NA,TGCGCCAGCAGCCTCCTCGGGCTACCGCTGACGGCCGAGCAGTACTTC,CASSLLGLPLTAEQYF
TRBV21-1,TRBJ2-3,NA,NA,TGTGCCAGCAGCAAGAGCGCGGAATCTAGCACAGATACGCAGTATTTT,CASSKSAESSTDTQYF